This T cell receptor (beta chain) originates from a study of blood T cell repertoires in COVID-19. There are 14 residues in the CDR3. The V gene end was trimmed by 7 bases and the J gene end by 2 bases; junction bases not matched to a gene: 9. Per the germline V gene, CDR1 is SQVTM and CDR2 is ANQGSEA. TCRdb keeps only in-frame clones here, not all; method: immunoSEQ multiplex PCR. The sample records about 76,000 clones, more than 75% being singletons. Sequencing was performed on peripheral blood. V and J are TRBV29-1 and TRBJ1-2, with 8 bases aligning to TRBD1. This receptor was identified in a man in his 60s with COVID-19, enrolled during active disease. The CDR3 region is CSGGPRDRNYGYTF. For the CDR3, the DNA is TGCAGCGGGGGCCCCAGGGACAGGAACTATGGCTACACCTTC.